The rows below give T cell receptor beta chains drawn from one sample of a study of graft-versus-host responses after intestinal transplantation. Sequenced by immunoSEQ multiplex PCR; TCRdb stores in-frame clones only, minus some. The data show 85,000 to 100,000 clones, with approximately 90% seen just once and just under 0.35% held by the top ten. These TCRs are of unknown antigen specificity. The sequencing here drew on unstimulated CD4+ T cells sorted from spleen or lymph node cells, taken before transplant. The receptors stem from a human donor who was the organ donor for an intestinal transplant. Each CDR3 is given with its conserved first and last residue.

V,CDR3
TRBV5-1,CASRSRQASSYNEQFF
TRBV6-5,CASRQQGRNQPQHF
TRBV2,CASSLDSNQPQHF
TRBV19,CASSKTEATYNEQFF
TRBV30,CAWNLRADRETQYF
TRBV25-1,CASSDSGTVNTEAFF
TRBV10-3,CAISGTRNTIYF
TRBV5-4,CASSRGTSGLVEQFF
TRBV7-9,CASSSQGRGYTF
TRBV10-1,CASSPGQAYRGEAFF
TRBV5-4,CASSSSLVDTQYF
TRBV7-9,CATRRNLQPYNEQFF
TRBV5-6,CASSGRFSGNTIYF
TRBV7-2,CASSLGITRIPYEQYF
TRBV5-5,CASSLLTSGRNQETQYF
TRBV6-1,CASSESGSGGRGEQFF
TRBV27,CASSLPNPLAGDADTQYF
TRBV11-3,CASSVGTGWTDTQYF
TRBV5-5,CASSLRTGNTEAFF
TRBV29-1,CSVERQGSGYTF
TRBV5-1,CASHPHGQVGETQYF
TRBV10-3,CAIRGDSSGYGYTF
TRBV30,CAWSTLWTGSTEAFF
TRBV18,CASSPPLGLGQAFTDTQYF
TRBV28,CASSPRQGARGSQPQHF
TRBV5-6,CASSFRTSGTDTQYF
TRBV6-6,CASSLGQFYGYTF
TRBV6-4,CASSTDTGTSGANVLTF
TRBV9,CASSAPGIRAYNEQFF
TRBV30,CAWSGPGVWTGNTIYF
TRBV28,CASSLGQNYGYTF
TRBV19,CASRGTGGAGANVLTF
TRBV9,CASSVGLAGDYNEQFF
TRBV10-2,CASSSGTGGYEKLFF
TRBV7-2,CASKGATLYYGYTF
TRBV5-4,CASSRTTGSYNEQFF
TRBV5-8,CASAHGGDSTDTQYF
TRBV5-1,CASSLSPGLAGYEQYF
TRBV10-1,CASSEGDRGNQPQHF
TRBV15,CATSRVRGTGITYEQYF
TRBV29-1,CSVEVGRGETQYF
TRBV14,CASSQTGSWGYGYTF
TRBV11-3,CASSLATSGSASYNEQFF
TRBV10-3,CAISDGSTDTQYF
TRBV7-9,CASSLPLQETQYF
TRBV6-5,CASSRGTGGDQPQHF
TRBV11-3,CASSLSGGGEKLFF
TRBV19,CASSLAKNIQYF
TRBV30,CAWSVKTSGANNEQFF